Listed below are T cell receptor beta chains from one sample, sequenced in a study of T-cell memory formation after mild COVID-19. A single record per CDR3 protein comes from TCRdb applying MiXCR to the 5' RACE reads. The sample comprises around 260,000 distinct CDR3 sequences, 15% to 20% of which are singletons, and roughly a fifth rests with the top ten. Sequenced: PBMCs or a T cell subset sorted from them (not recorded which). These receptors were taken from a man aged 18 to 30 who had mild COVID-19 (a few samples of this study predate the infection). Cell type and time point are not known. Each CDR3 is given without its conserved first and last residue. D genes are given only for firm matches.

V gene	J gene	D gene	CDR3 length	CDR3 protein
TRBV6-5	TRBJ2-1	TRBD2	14	ASRLAGGPRIDEQF
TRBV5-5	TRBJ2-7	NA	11	ASSSGKTYEQY
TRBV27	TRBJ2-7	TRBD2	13	ASSRTSGGAFEQY
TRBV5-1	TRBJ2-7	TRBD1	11	ASSLEGANEQY
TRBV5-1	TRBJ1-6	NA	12	ASSQEDGFSPLH
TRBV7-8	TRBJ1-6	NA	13	ASSLAEGARAPLH
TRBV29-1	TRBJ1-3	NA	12	SVVKLRRGHTIY
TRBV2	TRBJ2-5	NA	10	ASRGTPQTQY
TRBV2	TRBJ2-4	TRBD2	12	ASRLAGGGNIQY
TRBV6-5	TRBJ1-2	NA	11	ASRADIGSGYT
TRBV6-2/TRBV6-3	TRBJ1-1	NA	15	ASSYWKRGERGTEAF
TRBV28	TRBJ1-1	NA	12	ASRHRLLNTEAF
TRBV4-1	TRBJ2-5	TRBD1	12	ASSPRDSQETQY
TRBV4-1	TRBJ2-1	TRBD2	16	ASSQEGLAGGPFDEQF
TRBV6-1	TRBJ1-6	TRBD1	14	ASSEGQSVHNSPLH
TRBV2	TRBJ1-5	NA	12	ASSDTPGGQPQH
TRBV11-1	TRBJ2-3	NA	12	ASSHPGRLDTQY
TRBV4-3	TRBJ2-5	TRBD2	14	ASSQDPMAGGETQY
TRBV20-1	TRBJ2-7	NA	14	SARDSVTQVAYEQY
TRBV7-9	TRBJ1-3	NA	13	ASSLGPRLGNTIY
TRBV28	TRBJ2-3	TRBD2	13	ASSAAGELSDTQY
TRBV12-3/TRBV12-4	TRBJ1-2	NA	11	ASSFGEDYGYT
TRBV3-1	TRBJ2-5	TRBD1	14	ASSRRIGTGVETQY
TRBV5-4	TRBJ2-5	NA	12	ASSLDQGTETQY
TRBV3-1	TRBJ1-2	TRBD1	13	ASSQGGQGFYGYT
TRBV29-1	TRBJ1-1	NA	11	SVDRGRNTEAF
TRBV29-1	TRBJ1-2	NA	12	SVETGRSRISYT
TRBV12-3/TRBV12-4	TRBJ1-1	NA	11	ASSFRRNTEAF
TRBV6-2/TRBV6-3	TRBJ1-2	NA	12	ASSYSRGNYGYT
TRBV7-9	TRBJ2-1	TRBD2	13	ASSWGLAGANEQF
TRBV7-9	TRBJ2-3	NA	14	ASSLRGASGTDTQY
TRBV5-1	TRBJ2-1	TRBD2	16	ASSPAGSSGGAYNEQF
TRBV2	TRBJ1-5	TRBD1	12	ASSVDRGDQPQH
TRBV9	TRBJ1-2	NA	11	ASSVGGGLRYT
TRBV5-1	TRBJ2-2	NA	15	ASSPLSGGPETGELF
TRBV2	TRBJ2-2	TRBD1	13	ASVTGALNTGELF
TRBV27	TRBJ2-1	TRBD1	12	ASSSPDRANEQF
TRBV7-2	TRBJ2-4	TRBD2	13	ASSTGPTSGSIQY